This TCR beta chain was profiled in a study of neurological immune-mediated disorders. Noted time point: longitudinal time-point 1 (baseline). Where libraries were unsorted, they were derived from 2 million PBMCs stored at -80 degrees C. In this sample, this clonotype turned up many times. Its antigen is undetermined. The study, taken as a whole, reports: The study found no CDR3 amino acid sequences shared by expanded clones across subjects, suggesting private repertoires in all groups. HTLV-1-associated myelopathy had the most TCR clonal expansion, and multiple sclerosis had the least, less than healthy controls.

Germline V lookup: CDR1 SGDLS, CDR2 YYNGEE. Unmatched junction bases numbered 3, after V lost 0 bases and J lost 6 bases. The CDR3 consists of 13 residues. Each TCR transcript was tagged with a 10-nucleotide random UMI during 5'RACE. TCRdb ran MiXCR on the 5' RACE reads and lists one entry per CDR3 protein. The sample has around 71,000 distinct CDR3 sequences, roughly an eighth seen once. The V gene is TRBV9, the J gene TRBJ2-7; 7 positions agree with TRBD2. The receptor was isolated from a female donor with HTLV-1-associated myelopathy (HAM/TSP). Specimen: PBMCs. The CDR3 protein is CASSVASGGEQYF. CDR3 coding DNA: TGTGCCAGCAGCGTAGCTTCGGGAGGCGAGCAGTACTTC.